These 3 T cell receptor beta chains originate from one sample sequenced in a study of early T cells in non-severe SARS-CoV-2 infection. One entry per CDR3 protein, called by TCRdb with MiXCR from the 5' RACE reads. The sample contains approximately 28,000 distinct CDR3 sequences, about 4% of which appear only once. The sequenced sample consisted of whole blood. These receptor sequences come from an adult who was a healthcare worker with PCR-confirmed SARS-CoV-2 infection or an uninfected control (not recorded which).

This clonotype was counted many times. CDR3 DNA: TGCAGCGTCCGATCCGGGACAGTCCTCTACGAGCAGTACTTC. Amino acids: CSVRSGTVLYEQYF. This chain joins TRBV29-1 and TRBJ2-7; 7 positions match TRBD1. Germline V gives CDR1 SQVTM, CDR2 ANQGSEA. The CDR3 spans 14 residues. The J segment lost 3 bases and the V segment lost 6 bases, leaving 11 bases of the junction unmatched.

This clonotype was seen repeatedly, ten times or more. The chain employs TRBV28 and TRBJ1-3; possibly TRBD1 for D (5 bases). CDR1 MDHEN and CDR2 SYDVKM come from the germline V gene. The CDR3 extends over 13 amino acids. The V end was cut by 7 bases, the J end by 4 bases, with 11 bases between. This chain's CDR3 is CASNQGAGNTIYF. The CDR3 DNA reads TGTGCCAGCAACCAGGGAGCAGGAAACACCATATATTTT.

This clonotype was detected many times. The rearrangement uses TRBV29-1 and TRBJ1-1; D may be TRBD1 (6 bases). V dropped 8 bases and J dropped 4 bases, with 17 bases sitting between them. CDR1 and CDR2 from the germline V gene are SQVTM and ANQGSEA. This CDR3 has 13 residues. CDR3 nucleotides: TGCAGCTCCCAAGGGGGACTCGGCACTGAAGCTTTCTTT. Translation: CSSQGGLGTEAFF.